The table lists the clone carrying this T cell receptor beta chain with a count of one. Its antigen is not known. This record comes from a study of shared clonotypes between healthy human individuals. Findings of the study overall: The authors sampled blood alone, and tissue repertoires likely differ.

CD8 memory merged CD45RO+ cells and CCR7-negative CD45RA+ TemRA cells into one population. Roughly 33,000 T cell genomes, or approximately 0.2 ug DNA, went into the sorted-subset replicate PCRs. Sequenced by immunoSEQ multiplex PCR; TCRdb stores in-frame clones only, minus some. This sample has approximately 400,000 clones, with 96% found just once. The clonotype originates from a man aged 30-40 years in good health. Sequenced: memory CD8+ T cells sorted from blood. As for subset: CD45RO+ cells pooled with CCR7-negative TemRA cells.

In nucleotides, the CDR3 is TGTGCCATCTCAGGCAAGGCCAATGAGCAGTTCTTC. It specifies CAISGKANEQFF. The chain joins TRBV10-3 to TRBJ2-1; D remains unclear. V was cut by 8 bases and J by 6 bases, with 11 bases left in between. This CDR3 has 12 amino acids. CDR1 and CDR2 from the germline V gene are ENHRY and SYGVKD.